Each of the 26 T cell receptor beta chains below was sequenced from the same sample in a study of a mutant IDH1 vaccine in newly diagnosed glioma. The protocol was immunoSEQ multiplex PCR, while the TCRdb copy is restricted to in-frame clones and leaves out a portion. The sample records tens of thousands of clones, 82% being singletons. The time point: week 47, end of study. Vaccinated patients received 300 ug of mutant IDH1 20-mer peptide per dose, with topical imiquimod. Their antigens are not known. The sequencing here drew on PBMCs, taken from a glioma patient whose treatment included an IDH1 peptide vaccine. The receptor set was obtained from a man between 18 and 35 years old with glioma. Some clones in this sample may be carry-over from other donors' samples.

The V and J genes are TRBV11-2 and TRBJ1-3, with D tentatively TRBD1 (6 bases). The length of the CDR3 is 13 residues. V was cut by 3 bases and J by 7 bases, with 10 bases left in between. Germline V gives CDR1 SGHAT, CDR2 FQNNGV. CDR3 loop: CASSFGTPNTIYF. In DNA form, the CDR3 reads TGTGCCAGCAGCTTCGGGACACCTAACACCATATATTTT. The full variable domain, completed using reference TRBV11-2 and TRBJ1-3, is EAGVAQSPRYKIIEKRQSVAFWCNPISGHATLYWYQQILGQGPKLLIQFQNNGVVDDSQLPKDRFSAERLKGVDSTLKIQPAKLEDSAVYLCASSFGTPNTIYFGEGSWLTVV.

This clone was observed a single time. The chain combines TRBV5-5 with TRBJ1-1; D uncertain. The CDR3 covers 12 residues. V lost 5 bases and J lost 4, with 9 bases in between. Germline assignment: CDR1 SGHKS and CDR2 YYEKEE (reference sequence). The CDR3 nucleotides are TGTGCCAGCAGGCTCCTGGCCACTGAAGCTTTCTTT. The encoded protein is CASRLLATEAFF.

The chain uses TRBV19 and TRBJ2-6; a weak D match, TRBD1 (5 bases). The germline V gene encodes CDR1 LNHDA and CDR2 SQIVND (reference sequence). CDR3 size: 15 residues. V was pared by 3 bases and J by 4 bases, with 10 bases between. The CDR3 protein is CASSMSGYGANVLTF. CDR3 nucleotides: TGTGCCAGTAGTATGTCAGGGTACGGGGCCAACGTCCTGACTTTC. Using reference TRBV19 and TRBJ2-6 for the parts outside the CDR3, the full variable domain is DGGITQSPKYLFRKEGQNVTLSCEQNLNHDAMYWYRQDPGQGLRLIYYSQIVNDFQKGDIAEGYSVSREKKESFPLTVTSAQKNPTAFYLCASSMSGYGANVLTFGAGSRLTVL.

This rearrangement joins TRBV6-5 to TRBJ1-2; D is perhaps TRBD1 (5 bases). Germline V gene lookup returns CDR1 MNHEY and CDR2 SVGAGI. The CDR3 loop spans 16 amino acids. V was shortened by 4 bases and J by 2 bases, with 17 bases between the two germline ends. The CDR3 DNA follows: TGTGCCAGCAGTTCCCACCTTGACAGACTCAACTATGGCTACACCTTC. Amino acids: CASSSHLDRLNYGYTF.

This clone has a handful of counts. The rearrangement uses TRBV27 and TRBJ1-4, with D maybe TRBD1 (5 bases). V was shortened by 2 bases and J by 7 bases, with 11 bases between the two germline ends. This CDR3 is 14 amino acids long. Germline V gene lookup returns CDR1 MNHEY and CDR2 SMNVEV (reference sequence). The CDR3 loop is CASSLGGWSEKLFF. DNA of the CDR3: TGTGCCAGCAGTTTAGGGGGGTGGTCTGAAAAACTGTTTTTT. The whole variable domain, filled in from reference TRBV27 and TRBJ1-4, reads EAQVTQNPRYLITVTGKKLTVTCSQNMNHEYMSWYRQDPGLGLRQIYYSMNVEVTDKGDVPEGYKVSRKEKRNFPLILESPSPNQTSLYFCASSLGGWSEKLFFGSGTQLSVL.

This chain connects TRBV15 to TRBJ1-1; maybe TRBD1 (5 bases). This CDR3 spans 13 amino acids. Deletions cut 5 bases from V and 3 bases from J, with 10 bases between. The germline V gene has CDR1 LNHNV and CDR2 YYDKDF (reference sequence). The CDR3 spells CATSGRVDTEAFF. The CDR3 DNA sequence: TGTGCCACCAGCGGCAGGGTAGACACTGAAGCTTTCTTT.

V usage is TRBV5-1 and J usage is TRBJ2-1; weak D call: TRBD2 (7 bases). The CDR3 is 16 residues long. V lost 0 bases and J lost 1, with 11 bases in between. CDR1 and CDR2 (germline): SGHRS, YFSETQ. CDR3 amino acids: CASSLEGGNSYNEQFF. For the CDR3, the DNA is TGCGCCAGCAGCTTGGAGGGGGGGAATTCCTACAATGAGCAGTTCTTC.

The rearrangement joins TRBV28 to TRBJ1-4; a possible D gene is TRBD1 (6 bases). In germline, CDR1 is MDHEN, CDR2 SYDVKM. The CDR3 is 16 amino acids. The V gene lost 3 bases and the J gene lost 4 bases, with 15 bases spanning the gap. The CDR3 is CASSFVGGVFNEKLFF. The CDR3, as DNA: TGTGCCAGCAGTTTTGTGGGGGGCGTGTTTAATGAAAAACTGTTTTTT.

The table lists this clone with a count of one. The chain is built from TRBV5-4 and TRBJ2-3, with TRBD1 identical over 7 bases. CDR1 SGHNT and CDR2 YYREEE come from the germline V gene (reference sequence). V dropped 3 bases and J dropped 7; count of bases not matched to a gene: 11. The CDR3 length is 15 residues. CDR3 residues: CASSSPTGAEYTQYF. Here the CDR3 DNA reads TGTGCCAGCAGCTCCCCAACAGGGGCGGAATATACGCAGTATTTT.

This clone occurred a few times. The chain recombines TRBV6-6 with TRBJ1-1; 9 bases fit TRBD1. CDR3 length equals 12 residues. Unmatched junction bases numbered 3, after V lost 7 bases and J lost 6 bases. The germline gives CDR1 MNHNY, CDR2 SVGAGI (reference sequence). The CDR3 region is CASIRQGAEAFF. The CDR3 bases are TGTGCCAGCATCAGACAGGGGGCTGAAGCTTTCTTT.

The chain has TRBV6-6 and TRBJ1-6; D unclear. The length of the CDR3 is 14 residues. V lost 6 bases and J lost 8, with 14 bases in between. Germline V lookup: CDR1 MNHNY, CDR2 SVGAGI (reference sequence). CDR3 protein: CASSLGLLDSPLHF. The CDR3, as DNA: TGTGCCAGCAGCCTCGGACTTTTGGATTCACCCCTCCACTTT.

V and J are TRBV28 and TRBJ1-1; D remains unclear. Trimming took 6 bases from V and 5 from J, leaving 16 bases between them. From germline, CDR1 is MDHEN and CDR2 SYDVKM. The CDR3 runs 14 residues. The CDR3 loop is CASRSQEWITEAFF. CDR3 DNA sequence: TGTGCCAGCAGGAGCCAGGAATGGATAACTGAAGCTTTCTTT.

This chain links TRBV6-6 with TRBJ2-1, with D perhaps matching TRBD2 (6 bases). Germline V gives CDR1 MNHNY, CDR2 SVGAGI (reference sequence). The CDR3 length is 13 residues. V shed 2 bases and J shed 7 bases, with 9 bases lying between them. The CDR3 bases are TGTGCCAGCAGTTACGGAGGGAGTAATGAGCAGTTCTTC. This encodes CASSYGGSNEQFF.

The chain links TRBV19 to TRBJ1-1; D perhaps matches TRBD1 (6 bases). Germline lookup yields CDR1 LNHDA and CDR2 SQIVND (reference sequence). Trimming shortened V by 6 bases and J by 8 bases, and 19 bases separated the two germline ends. The CDR3 contains 14 residues. CDR3 DNA: TGTGCCAGTAGAACAGGGAGAGGGGAGACCGAAGCTTTCTTT. Translation: CASRTGRGETEAFF.

V gene TRBV5-1 combines with J gene TRBJ2-3, with TRBD2 matching 10 bases. This CDR3 is 16 amino acids long. Germline CDR1 and CDR2: SGHRS and YFSETQ. The V and J ends lost 5 bases and 2 bases, in that order; junction bases with no gene match: 8. CDR3 nucleotide sequence: TGCGCCAGCAGATACGGAAGCGGGGGGGTCACAGATACGCAGTATTTT. Translating it yields CASRYGSGGVTDTQYF.

The genes are TRBV4-3 and TRBJ1-1, with no clear D. There are 16 residues in the CDR3. Germline-derived CDR1 and CDR2 are LGHNA and YSLEER. V gave up 0 bases and J gave up 5 bases, with 16 bases separating them. The CDR3 DNA reads as TGCGCCAGCAGCCAAGATGCGGCTCCCTCGGGAACTGAAGCTTTCTTT. Amino acid sequence: CASSQDAAPSGTEAFF.

V gene TRBV21-1 combines with J gene TRBJ1-2. TRBV21-1 is a pseudogene segment. This CDR3 has 14 amino acids. The CDR3 region has the DNA TGTGCCAGCAGCAAAGCCGTGGCTGGGAGTGGCTACACCTTC. This gives the protein CASSKAVAGSGYTF.

This clone has a handful of counts. The genes are TRBV5-4 and TRBJ1-2, with D uncertain. With 4 bases removed from V and 8 bases from J, the gap between germline ends came to 18 bases. The germline V gene has CDR1 SGHNT and CDR2 YYREEE (reference sequence). CDR3 size: 14 residues. The CDR3 spells CASSRWVESAGYTF. CDR3 coding DNA: TGTGCCAGCAGCCGGTGGGTTGAGTCGGCCGGCTACACCTTC.

J is TRBJ1-4 and V is TRBV5-6; no definite D call. With 2 bases removed from V and 8 bases from J, the gap between germline ends came to 13 bases. This CDR3 has 14 amino acids. Germline V lookup: CDR1 SGHDT, CDR2 YYEEEE. The CDR3 region is CASSFPGFGEKLFF. CDR3 nucleotide sequence: TGTGCCAGCAGCTTTCCCGGGTTCGGCGAAAAACTGTTTTTT.

The chain combines TRBV10-2 with TRBJ2-2; D call uncertain. The CDR3 extends over 16 amino acids. Germline V CDR1 and CDR2: WSHSY, SAAADI. Deletions cut 6 bases from V and 0 bases from J, with 14 bases between. CDR3 bases: TGCGCCAGCAGCCACCATCTTATCGCGAACACCGGGGAGCTGTTTTTT. Translated, it gives CASSHHLIANTGELFF.

This chain connects TRBV4-3 to TRBJ2-4, with TRBD2 identical over 8 bases. J was trimmed by 2 bases and V by 2 bases; bases with no gene match: 8. Germline V gives CDR1 LGHNA, CDR2 YSLEER. The CDR3 loop spans 17 amino acids. CDR3 DNA: TGCGCCAGCAGCCAAAACGGGGGGGCTTTGTCCAAAAACATTCAGTACTTC. This translates into CASSQNGGALSKNIQYF.

The J gene is TRBJ2-7, the V gene TRBV19, with 11 positions matching TRBD1. The J segment lost 0 bases and the V segment lost 6 bases, leaving 4 bases of the junction unmatched. Per the germline V gene, CDR1 is LNHDA and CDR2 is SQIVND (reference sequence). The CDR3 is 15 residues long. The CDR3 spells CASSRTGGDSYEQYF. CDR3 nucleotides: TGTGCCAGTAGCCGGACAGGGGGCGACTCCTACGAGCAGTACTTC.

This clone was found a few times. The CDR3 loop is CSADRGTGYTF. The DNA of the CDR3 is TGCAGTGCTGACAGGGGTACTGGCTACACCTTC. The chain couples TRBV20-1 to TRBJ1-2; 8 nucleotides line up with TRBD1. Germline CDR1 and CDR2: DFQATT and SNEGSKA (reference sequence). The trim removed 5 bases at V and 7 bases at J, leaving 3 bases unmatched. The CDR3 extends over 11 amino acids.

This chain joins TRBV4-1 and TRBJ1-5, with D possibly matching TRBD1 (5 bases). CDR1 is MGHRA, CDR2 YSYEKL, per germline. Trimming cost V 4 bases and J 6 bases, with 16 bases left between them. There are 15 residues in the CDR3. The CDR3 DNA is TGCGCCAGCAGCCCGGACCGGGGTACAGGTCAGCCCCAGCATTTT. Amino acid sequence: CASSPDRGTGQPQHF.

The J gene is TRBJ2-1, the V gene TRBV14; no clear D. The length of the CDR3 is 14 residues. V was trimmed by 1 base and J by 6 bases, leaving 10 bases between them. Germline-derived CDR1 and CDR2 are SGHDN and FVKESK. CDR3 nucleotide sequence: TGTGCCAGCAGCCAAGTTGAGTGGGGCAATGAGCAGTTCTTC. This sequence encodes CASSQVEWGNEQFF.

The rearrangement uses TRBV7-9 and TRBJ1-1; 7 nucleotides match TRBD1. Unmatched junction bases numbered 8, after V lost 0 bases and J lost 1 base. Germline CDR1 is SEHNR and CDR2 is FQNEAQ (reference sequence). The CDR3 has 17 amino acids. The CDR3: CASSLAGRGQQNTEAFF. The CDR3 coding sequence is TGTGCCAGCAGCTTAGCGGGTCGGGGACAGCAGAACACTGAAGCTTTCTTT. Together with reference TRBV7-9 and TRBJ1-1, the CDR3 gives the full variable domain: DTGVSQNPRHKITKRGQNVTFRCDPISEHNRLYWYRQTLGQGPEFLTYFQNEAQLEKSRLLSDRFSAERPKGSFSTLEIQRTEQGDSAMYLCASSLAGRGQQNTEAFFGQGTRLTVV.